The next 20 T cell receptor beta chains were all read from a single sample in a study of OX40 agonist ivuxolimab in advanced cancers. Library creation used the immunoSEQ multiplex PCR assay. TCRdb took this table from immuneACCESS and kept in-frame rearrangements with V and J called. Such tables lack part of the clones; where checked against another copy, unresolved V genes explain under half of the gap, and the rest is unexplained. In this sample the table shows almost 70,000 clones, roughly 90% of which occur a single time. Roughly 8.6% of the sample is taken by the ten largest. The material was CD4+ or CD8+ T cells sorted from blood, obtained in a trial of the OX40 agonist ivuxolimab. The origin of the receptors is an adult with an advanced solid tumor such as melanoma, head and neck, liver or kidney cancer.

This clone has only a few counts. The chain links TRBV16 to TRBJ1-1; 7 bases fit TRBD1. Germline V gives CDR1 KGHSY, CDR2 FQNENV. The CDR3 runs 14 residues. Unmatched junction bases numbered 4, after V lost 2 bases and J lost 4 bases. As DNA, the CDR3 is TGTGCCAGCAGCCAACGACAGGGAAGCACTGAAGCTTTCTTT. Translating it yields CASSQRQGSTEAFF.

This clone showed up just a few times. The chain uses TRBV11-2 and TRBJ2-5; D gene ambiguous. V lost 4 bases and J 3 bases, leaving 6 bases between the germline ends. The length of the CDR3 is 12 residues. Germline V gene data show CDR1 as SGHAT and CDR2 as FQNNGV. The CDR3 region has the DNA TGTGCCAGCAGCTACAATAAAGAGACCCAGTACTTC. Its protein is CASSYNKETQYF.

This rearrangement joins TRBV19 to TRBJ1-2; D is uncertain. Trimming pared 3 bases from V and 1 base from J, leaving 18 bases between. The CDR3 covers 17 residues. Germline loops: CDR1 LNHDA, CDR2 SQIVND (reference sequence). CDR3 bases: TGTGCCAGTAGTATGAATTCGGAGAGGGAGATTAACTATGGCTACACCTTC. It codes for CASSMNSEREINYGYTF.

CDR3 sequence: CASSGGERQPQHF. CDR3 DNA sequence: TGTGCCAGCAGCGGGGGGGAACGACAGCCCCAGCATTTT. The chain has TRBV9 and TRBJ1-5, with D perhaps matching TRBD1 (5 bases). Germline V gives CDR1 SGDLS, CDR2 YYNGEE. V lost 3 bases to trimming and J lost 7 bases, with 11 bases between them. CDR3 length: 13 amino acids.

This chain uses TRBV7-2 with TRBJ1-6; D perhaps matches TRBD1 (5 bases). The germline V gene has CDR1 SGHTA and CDR2 FQGNSA. CDR3 length: 15 amino acids. Trimming took off 3 bases at V and 6 bases at J, with 12 bases between the two ends. The DNA for the CDR3 is TGTGCCAGCAGCTTCTCGGGGGGATCTAATTCACCCCTCCACTTT. Protein product: CASSFSGGSNSPLHF.

The V and J genes are TRBV10-3 and TRBJ1-1, with 8 bases that match TRBD1. V was pared by 6 bases and J by 11 bases, with 8 bases of the junction left unmatched. The CDR3 sequence is 12 residues long. Germline values: CDR1 ENHRY, CDR2 SYGVKD. This CDR3 is CAISSDRVYAFF. DNA for the CDR3: TGTGCCATCAGCTCGGACAGGGTTTACGCTTTCTTT.

The chain has TRBV28 and TRBJ1-2; D is unclear. Between the trimmed V and J ends, which lost 4 bases and 0 bases, there was a span of 12 bases. The CDR3 spans 15 residues. Germline CDR1 reads MDHEN; CDR2 reads SYDVKM. In DNA, the CDR3 is TGTGCCAGCAGTTCTACAGATTTCTCTAACTATGGCTACACCTTC. Its translation is CASSSTDFSNYGYTF.

This chain links TRBV18 with TRBJ2-2; 8 bases align to TRBD2. The CDR3 has 16 residues. Germline V gene data show CDR1 as KGHSH and CDR2 as LQKENI. J was trimmed by 5 bases and V by 3 bases; bases with no gene match: 8. The chain's CDR3 is CASSPATAGATGELFF. As DNA, the CDR3 is TGTGCCAGCTCACCCGCGACAGCGGGGGCGACCGGGGAGCTGTTTTTT.

With respect to this clone: Germline is not matched at one junction end, which may reflect a read error. The chain employs TRBV7-7 and TRBJ2-1; no clear D. This CDR3 has 13 amino acids. Germline V gene lookup returns CDR1 SSHAT and CDR2 FNYEAQ (reference sequence). CDR3 in amino acids: CASSFSTYNEQFF. The CDR3 DNA is TGTGCTAGCAGCTTCAGCACCTACAATGAGCAGTTCTTC.

This chain uses TRBV6-4 with TRBJ2-2; D is undetermined. Germline assignment: CDR1 MRHNA and CDR2 SNTAGT. V was clipped by 1 base and J by 4 bases, with 1 base between them. CDR3 size: 12 residues. CDR3 sequence (DNA): TGTGCCAGCAGTGACTTCACCGGGGAGCTGTTTTTT. Translating gives CASSDFTGELFF.

This chain links TRBV7-8 with TRBJ1-1; unclear D gene. Germline V gene lookup returns CDR1 SGHVS and CDR2 FQNEAQ. Trimming took off 6 bases at V and 5 bases at J, with 7 bases between the two ends. The CDR3 is made up of 11 amino acids. The CDR3 protein is CASSGMTEAFF. The CDR3 DNA reads TGTGCCAGCAGTGGAATGACTGAAGCTTTCTTT.

The chain combines TRBV2 with TRBJ2-3, with D perhaps matching TRBD1 (6 bases). Per the germline V gene, CDR1 is SNHLY and CDR2 is FYNNEI. V was pared by 5 bases and J by 6 bases, with 9 bases between. This CDR3 spans 12 amino acids. The CDR3 region is CASSIRGDTQYF. CDR3 sequence (DNA): TGTGCCAGCAGTATCAGGGGTGATACGCAGTATTTT.

The chain joins TRBV6-6 to TRBJ1-1, with TRBD1 matching 7 bases. The CDR3 covers 11 residues. V lost 5 bases to trimming and J lost 8 bases; unmatched junction nucleotides: 2. Germline values: CDR1 MNHNY, CDR2 SVGAGI (reference sequence). The CDR3 coding sequence is TGTGCCAGCAGTAGCAGGGGGGAAGCTTTCTTT. This translates into CASSSRGEAFF.

CDR3 sequence (DNA): TGCGCCAGCAGCCCTGACAGGGTTTTCGGCGGGGAGCTGTTTTTT. Its protein product is CASSPDRVFGGELFF. The rearrangement uses TRBV5-1 and TRBJ2-2, with TRBD1 matching over 7 bases. The CDR3 has 15 amino acids. V shed 4 bases and J 7 bases; nucleotides not matched to a gene: 10. CDR1 SGHRS and CDR2 YFSETQ come from the germline V gene.

V is TRBV5-1 and J is TRBJ2-7; D possibly corresponds to TRBD1 (7 bases). The CDR3 covers 14 residues. V was pared by 0 bases and J by 7 bases, with 14 bases between. CDR1 SGHRS and CDR2 YFSETQ come from the germline V gene. The CDR3: CASSLGDRAGEQYF. The DNA for the CDR3 is TGCGCCAGCAGCTTGGGAGACAGGGCGGGGGAGCAGTACTTC.

The rearrangement links TRBV6-1 to TRBJ1-1, with a possible D match to TRBD1 (5 bases). The CDR3 length is 13 residues. Trimming took 6 bases from V and 1 from J, leaving 9 bases between them. The germline V gene encodes CDR1 MNHNS and CDR2 SASEGT. The DNA of the CDR3 is TGTGCCAGCAGGGGGGGAGGGAACACTGAAGCTTTCTTT. Translating gives CASRGGGNTEAFF.

The chain joins TRBV28 to TRBJ1-5; D is unresolved. The CDR3 is made up of 18 amino acids. V lost 0 bases and J 0 bases, leaving 15 bases between the germline ends. CDR1 is MDHEN, CDR2 SYDVKM, per germline. CDR3 nucleotides: TGTGCCAGCAGTTTATGGGGGTTCGGTACAGATAGCAATCAGCCCCAGCATTTT. Protein: CASSLWGFGTDSNQPQHF.

J is TRBJ2-7 and V is TRBV5-1; 7 nucleotides agree with TRBD1. This CDR3 is 14 amino acids long. Germline trimming cut 0 bases from V and 2 bases from J; bases unmatched to any gene: 2. Germline CDR1 is SGHRS and CDR2 is YFSETQ. The CDR3 here is CASSLGQGAYEQYF. DNA for the CDR3: TGCGCCAGCAGCTTGGGACAGGGAGCCTACGAGCAGTACTTC.

The chain joins TRBV20-1 to TRBJ1-5; D remains ambiguous. The germline V and J ends were trimmed by 2 bases and 3 bases, with 2 bases remaining between them. CDR3 length: 11 residues. Germline V gene lookup returns CDR1 DFQATT and CDR2 SNEGSKA (reference sequence). The CDR3 DNA reads TGCAGTGCTAGATTCAATCAGCCCCAGCATTTT. Translated: CSARFNQPQHF.

The chain recombines TRBV6-1 with TRBJ2-5; 8 bases agree with TRBD2. The CDR3 totals 15 residues. V lost 2 bases and J lost 5; bases outside the gene matches: 7. Germline assignment: CDR1 MNHNS and CDR2 SASEGT. CDR3 DNA sequence: TGTGCCAGCAGTGAACGGGCGGGGGGATCGGAGACCCAGTACTTC. Its protein product is CASSERAGGSETQYF.